These 11 T cell receptor beta chains came from one sample sequenced in a study of T cells in Graves' hyperthyroidism and ophthalmopathy. Researchers amplified the TCR beta CDR3 regions from RNA transcripts. The HTBI set primed first-round TCR CDR3 RT-PCR. TCRdb redid the calling of the multiplex PCR reads with MiXCR, one entry per CDR3 protein. Of some 370,000 distinct CDR3 sequences in the sample, about a sixth were seen once. The sample was blood. These receptor sequences come from a woman between 25 and 40 years old with Graves' hyperthyroidism that later progressed to Graves' ophthalmopathy.

This clonotype was seen many times. The V gene is TRBV28, the J gene TRBJ2-3, with D uncertain. The CDR3 extends over 17 amino acids. The V end lost 1 base, the J end lost 4 bases, and 18 bases lay between the germline ends. Per the germline V gene, CDR1 is MDHEN and CDR2 is SYDVKM. The CDR3 loop is CASSLFVAVSRADTQYF. The DNA for the CDR3 is TGTGCCAGCAGTTTATTTGTCGCGGTTAGCCGGGCAGATACGCAGTATTTT.

This clonotype was counted ten times or more. The chain employs TRBV11-2 and TRBJ1-2; possible D gene TRBD1, 5 bases. Germline CDR1 is SGHAT and CDR2 is FQNNGV. Trimming took off 6 bases at V and 4 bases at J, with 9 bases between the two ends. This CDR3 contains 12 residues. CDR3 bases: TGTGCCAGCAGTCGGGGCATCTATGGCTACACCTTC. This encodes CASSRGIYGYTF. The full variable domain, completed using reference TRBV11-2 and TRBJ1-2, is EAGVAQSPRYKIIEKRQSVAFWCNPISGHATLYWYQQILGQGPKLLIQFQNNGVVDDSQLPKDRFSAERLKGVDSTLKIQPAKLEDSAVYLCASSRGIYGYTFGSGTRLTVV.

The sample holds a few counts of this clonotype. This chain uses TRBV24-1 with TRBJ2-3, with 9 positions matching TRBD1. V shed 3 bases, J shed 5 bases, and the junction held 14 bases outside the gene matches. This CDR3 region has 18 residues. The germline gives CDR1 KGHDR, CDR2 SFDVKD. The CDR3 DNA follows: TGTGCCACCAGTGATCCCCGCGGGGGACAGGGTTTTAAAGATACGCAGTATTTT. It translates to CATSDPRGGQGFKDTQYF.

The chain carries TRBV5-1 and TRBJ2-1; 8 bases match TRBD1. V lost 2 bases and J lost 7; bases outside the gene matches: 8. Germline loops: CDR1 SGHRS, CDR2 YFSETQ. The CDR3 has 15 amino acids. CDR3 coding DNA: TGCGCCAGCAGCTTCGGGACAGGTTCGTGGAATGAGCAGTTCTTC. It specifies CASSFGTGSWNEQFF.

The chain recombines TRBV7-2 with TRBJ2-1; D gene ambiguous. CDR1 and CDR2 from the germline V gene are SGHTA and FQGNSA. This CDR3 has 13 residues. With 1 base removed from V and 8 bases from J, the gap between germline ends came to 9 bases. For the CDR3, the DNA is TGTGCCAGCAGCTTAGTATCGCAATATGAGCAGTTCTTC. Protein sequence: CASSLVSQYEQFF.

This chain links TRBV5-1 with TRBJ2-7, with D perhaps TRBD2 (5 bases). Germline CDR1 and CDR2: SGHRS and YFSETQ. The CDR3 is 17 amino acids. V was shortened by 2 bases and J by 3 bases, with 21 bases between the two germline ends. CDR3 amino acids: CASSFWGVDWVDYEQYF. The CDR3 DNA follows: TGCGCCAGCAGCTTTTGGGGAGTGGATTGGGTCGACTACGAGCAGTACTTC. The variable domain in full, with the rest retrieved from reference TRBV5-1 and TRBJ2-7, is KAGVTQTPRYLIKTRGQQVTLSCSPISGHRSVSWYQQTPGQGLQFLFEYFSETQRNKGNFPGRFSGRQFSNSRSEMNVSTLELGDSALYLCASSFWGVDWVDYEQYFGPGTRLTVT.

This clonotype was observed at least ten times. J is TRBJ2-5 and V is TRBV10-1, with 8 bases matching TRBD1. The CDR3 is 14 residues long. The ends lost 5 bases at V and 0 bases at J; junction bases unmatched: 2. Looked up from germline, CDR1 is WNHNN and CDR2 is SYGVQD (reference sequence). CDR3: CASSSGQDQETQYF. DNA for the CDR3: TGCGCCAGCAGTTCGGGACAGGACCAAGAGACCCAGTACTTC.

This clonotype came up many times. This chain uses TRBV2 with TRBJ2-1; D unresolved. There are 15 residues in the CDR3. The V end was cut by 10 bases, the J end by 0 bases, with 16 bases between. Looked up from germline, CDR1 is SNHLY and CDR2 is FYNNEI. CDR3 region: CATVKAESSYNEQFF. The DNA for the CDR3 is TGTGCCACCGTCAAGGCCGAGAGCTCCTACAATGAGCAGTTCTTC.

This clonotype was seen repeatedly, ten times or more. The rearrangement joins TRBV19 to TRBJ1-2; D may be TRBD1 (5 bases). There are 13 residues in the CDR3. Per the germline V gene, CDR1 is LNHDA and CDR2 is SQIVND (reference sequence). The V and J ends lost 3 bases and 4 bases respectively, with 9 bases between them. The CDR3 protein is CASSIGTSYGYTF. In nucleotides, the CDR3 is TGTGCCAGTAGTATCGGGACGAGCTATGGCTACACCTTC. The full variable domain, in which reference TRBV19 and TRBJ1-2 provide the parts outside the CDR3, is DGGITQSPKYLFRKEGQNVTLSCEQNLNHDAMYWYRQDPGQGLRLIYYSQIVNDFQKGDIAEGYSVSREKKESFPLTVTSAQKNPTAFYLCASSIGTSYGYTFGSGTRLTVV.

V usage is TRBV18 and J usage is TRBJ1-1; 10 bases line up with TRBD1. Trimming took 2 bases from V and 6 from J; bases not matched to a gene: 6. The germline CDR1 and CDR2 sequences are KGHSH and LQKENI. The CDR3 has 15 amino acids. CDR3 nucleotide sequence: TGTGCCAGCTCACCATTGACAGGGGGCGACCCTGAAGCTTTCTTT. Protein product: CASSPLTGGDPEAFF.

The CDR3 region is CASSISRTGTADTQYF. The CDR3 DNA reads TGTGCCAGTAGTATTAGTAGGACAGGAACAGCAGATACGCAGTATTTT. This chain connects TRBV19 to TRBJ2-3; 7 positions agree with TRBD1. Germline values: CDR1 LNHDA, CDR2 SQIVND (reference sequence). The CDR3 contains 16 residues. Trimming removed 3 bases from V and 4 bases from J; junction bases left unmatched: 10.